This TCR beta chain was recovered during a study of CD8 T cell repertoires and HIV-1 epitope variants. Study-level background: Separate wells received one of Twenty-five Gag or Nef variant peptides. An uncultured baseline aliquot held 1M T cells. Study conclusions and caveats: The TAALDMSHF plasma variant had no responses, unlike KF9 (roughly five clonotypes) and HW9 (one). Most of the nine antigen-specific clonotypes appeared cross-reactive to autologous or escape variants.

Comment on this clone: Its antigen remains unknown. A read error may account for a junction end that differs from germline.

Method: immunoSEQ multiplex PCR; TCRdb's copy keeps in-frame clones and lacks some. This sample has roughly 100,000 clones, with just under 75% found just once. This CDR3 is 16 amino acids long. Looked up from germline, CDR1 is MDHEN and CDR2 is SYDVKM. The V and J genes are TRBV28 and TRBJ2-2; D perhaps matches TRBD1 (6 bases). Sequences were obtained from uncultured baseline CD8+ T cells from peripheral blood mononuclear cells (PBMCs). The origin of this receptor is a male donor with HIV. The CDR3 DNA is TGTGCCAGCAGCTTATCTGGGGGCGAGAACACCGGGGAGCTGTTTTTT. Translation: CASSLSGGENTGELFF.